Below, 20 T cell receptor beta chains from the same sample are listed, as sequenced in a study of cytomegalovirus exposure and HLA in healthy donors. With 60 Vbeta and 13 Jbeta primers, the PCR was carried out. Libraries were prepared by immunoSEQ multiplex PCR; TCRdb keeps only in-frame clonotypes and omits some of them. The data hold 130,000 to 150,000 clones, with around 75% observed a single time. The sample taken for sequencing was PBMCs. These receptors were obtained from a woman between 40 and 55 years old in good health and CMV-seronegative.

This chain links TRBV6-4 with TRBJ2-3; 10 nucleotides match TRBD1. This CDR3 contains 16 residues. Germline V gene lookup returns CDR1 MRHNA and CDR2 SNTAGT. V lost 4 bases and J lost 5; bases outside the gene matches: 9. The CDR3 loop reads CASSARQGARQDTQYF. In DNA form, the CDR3 reads TGTGCCAGCAGTGCAAGACAGGGGGCGCGTCAAGATACGCAGTATTTT.

This sequence joins TRBV10-1 and TRBJ2-1, with D possibly being TRBD2 (5 bases). V was shortened by 2 bases and J by 4 bases, with 12 bases between the two germline ends. The CDR3 contains 15 residues. From germline, CDR1 is WNHNN and CDR2 SYGVQD (reference sequence). The CDR3 bases are TGCGCCAGCAGTGAGGCCGGGGTGACTTACAATGAGCAGTTCTTC. Protein product: CASSEAGVTYNEQFF.

The chain combines TRBV5-1 with TRBJ1-1; D is uncertain. The CDR3 has 15 amino acids. Deletions cut 8 bases from V and 1 base from J, with 18 bases between. Per the germline V gene, CDR1 is SGHRS and CDR2 is YFSETQ. The CDR3 protein is CASNEQSGSNTEAFF. CDR3 DNA: TGCGCCAGTAATGAGCAGTCCGGGTCGAACACTGAAGCTTTCTTT.

With respect to this clone: One end of the junction fails to match germline, which may point to a read error. The chain recombines TRBV30 with TRBJ2-1; 7 nucleotides match TRBD1. Germline V lookup: CDR1 GTSNPN, CDR2 SVGIG (reference sequence). The CDR3 sequence is 13 residues long. The CDR3 nucleotides are TGTGCCTGCAGTGTACAGGGGAGTGGTGAGCAGTTCTTC. This codes for CACSVQGSGEQFF. The whole variable domain, filled in from reference TRBV30 and TRBJ2-1, reads SQTIHQWPATLVQPVGSPLSLECTVEGTSNPNLYWYRQAAGRGLQLLFYSVGIGQISSEVPQNLSASRPQDRQFILSSKKLLLSDSGFYLCACSVQGSGEQFFGPGTRLTVL.

The chain recombines TRBV19 with TRBJ2-7, with 9 bases identical to TRBD1. From germline, CDR1 is LNHDA and CDR2 SQIVND (reference sequence). J lost 5 bases, V lost 6 bases, and 11 bases had no gene match. The CDR3 totals 15 residues. The CDR3 region is CASRPGQGVRDEQYF. CDR3 nucleotide sequence: TGTGCCAGTAGGCCGGGACAGGGTGTTCGCGACGAGCAGTACTTC.

The chain carries TRBV6-5 and TRBJ1-2; no firm D call. Per the germline V gene, CDR1 is MNHEY and CDR2 is SVGAGI. V was clipped by 0 bases and J by 4 bases, with 15 bases between them. This CDR3 contains 16 residues. As DNA, the CDR3 is TGTGCCAGCAGTTACTCTTTTGCGCCGGGTGGCTATGGCTACACCTTC. This codes for CASSYSFAPGGYGYTF.

The genes are TRBV4-1 and TRBJ2-7; 10 nucleotides align to TRBD1. Trimming at V came to 4 bases and at J to 6 bases, leaving 9 bases not matched to a gene. There are 15 residues in the CDR3. The germline CDR1 and CDR2 sequences are MGHRA and YSYEKL. The CDR3 here is CASSLSGTGEGEQYF. CDR3 nucleotide sequence: TGCGCCAGCAGCCTATCCGGGACAGGGGAAGGCGAGCAGTACTTC.

This clone was seen more than once but under ten times. The genes are TRBV7-9 and TRBJ2-3; no clear D gene. The CDR3 contains 15 residues. The germline gives CDR1 SEHNR, CDR2 FQNEAQ (reference sequence). Deletions cut 1 base from V and 4 bases from J, with 12 bases between. The CDR3 region is CASSLGRIRADTQYF. The CDR3 DNA is TGTGCCAGCAGCTTAGGGCGCATACGGGCAGATACGCAGTATTTT.

V and J are TRBV30 and TRBJ1-1, with D possibly TRBD1 on 6 matching bases. In germline, CDR1 is GTSNPN, CDR2 SVGIG (reference sequence). Trimming cost V 0 bases and J 6 bases, with 8 bases left between them. This CDR3 is 12 amino acids long. The CDR3 spells CAWSVQGPEAFF. The DNA of the CDR3 is TGTGCCTGGAGTGTACAGGGCCCTGAAGCTTTCTTT.

The chain employs TRBV29-1 and TRBJ1-1; the match to TRBD1 covers 11 bases. V shed 5 bases, J shed 4 bases, and the junction held 3 bases outside the gene matches. Germline CDR1 and CDR2: SQVTM and ANQGSEA. This CDR3 region has 13 residues. CDR3 in DNA: TGCAGCGTTACCGGGACAGGGGGCACTGAAGCTTTCTTT. It yields the protein CSVTGTGGTEAFF.

This clone appeared a few times. V is TRBV5-1 and J is TRBJ1-5, with D tentatively TRBD1 (6 bases). Germline V gene lookup returns CDR1 SGHRS and CDR2 YFSETQ. The V end lost 4 bases, the J end lost 3 bases, and 14 bases lay between the germline ends. The CDR3 has 15 residues. The CDR3 spells CASSQDQGNNQPQHF. The CDR3 DNA sequence: TGCGCCAGCAGCCAGGACCAGGGGAACAATCAGCCCCAGCATTTT. The variable domain in full, completed from reference TRBV5-1 and TRBJ1-5, reads KAGVTQTPRYLIKTRGQQVTLSCSPISGHRSVSWYQQTPGQGLQFLFEYFSETQRNKGNFPGRFSGRQFSNSRSEMNVSTLELGDSALYLCASSQDQGNNQPQHFGDGTRLSIL.

This clone was recorded a few times. The chain recombines TRBV6-1 with TRBJ1-1, with 10 positions matching TRBD1. CDR3 length: 16 amino acids. Germline-derived CDR1 and CDR2 are MNHNS and SASEGT. Unmatched junction bases numbered 7, after V lost 1 base and J lost 5 bases. In nucleotides, the CDR3 is TGTGCCAGCAGTGAAGAGGCGGGACAGGGGAGTACTGAAGCTTTCTTT. Its protein product is CASSEEAGQGSTEAFF.

The chain is built from TRBV29-1 and TRBJ2-3; D might be TRBD1 (5 bases). Trimming left V 4 bases short and J 6 bases short, with 11 bases between. CDR3 length: 12 amino acids. Germline lookup yields CDR1 SQVTM and CDR2 ANQGSEA. The CDR3 sequence is CSVGPPGDTQYF. CDR3 coding DNA: TGCAGCGTTGGGCCCCCAGGGGATACGCAGTATTTT.

V gene TRBV6-5 combines with J gene TRBJ2-3; TRBD2 matches at 8 bases. The V segment lost 2 bases and the J segment 3 bases; nucleotides outside the gene matches: 7. CDR3 length equals 16 residues. Germline CDR1 reads MNHEY; CDR2 reads SVGAGI. The CDR3 is CASSYRGAGGTDTQYF. The CDR3 DNA is TGTGCCAGCAGTTACCGAGGGGCGGGGGGTACAGATACGCAGTATTTT.

The chain uses TRBV27 and TRBJ2-7; no reliable D call. There are 13 residues in the CDR3. Germline V gene data show CDR1 as MNHEY and CDR2 as SMNVEV (reference sequence). V lost 3 bases and J 0 bases, leaving 6 bases between the germline ends. The CDR3 DNA is TGTGCCAGCAGTTTTAGTCACTCCTACGAGCAGTACTTC. Its protein product is CASSFSHSYEQYF.

This rearrangement joins TRBV6-1 to TRBJ1-1, with D possibly TRBD1 on 5 matching bases. V lost 6 bases, J lost 2 bases, and 13 bases lay in between. CDR1 is MNHNS, CDR2 SASEGT, per germline. The CDR3 is 14 residues long. Here the CDR3 reads CASSVQGSNTEAFF. In DNA, the CDR3 is TGTGCCAGCAGCGTTCAGGGTAGTAACACTGAAGCTTTCTTT.

In this sample, this clone turned up a few times. The chain couples TRBV9 to TRBJ2-7, with D maybe TRBD2 (5 bases). The V end was cut by 3 bases, the J end by 0 bases, with 10 bases between. Germline lookup yields CDR1 SGDLS and CDR2 YYNGEE. This CDR3 is built from 14 residues. The CDR3 DNA reads TGTGCCAGCAGCGCCCAACTAGTCTCCTACGAGCAGTACTTC. Protein sequence: CASSAQLVSYEQYF.

The chain couples TRBV10-2 to TRBJ2-5; D may be TRBD2 (5 bases). CDR1 WSHSY and CDR2 SAAADI come from the germline V gene. CDR3 size: 13 residues. The ends were cut back, 6 bases at V and 5 bases at J, with 13 bases in the middle. The CDR3 region is CASRYTSGETQYF. CDR3 DNA sequence: TGCGCCAGCAGGTACACATCGGGGGAGACCCAGTACTTC.

The V and J genes are TRBV7-9 and TRBJ1-2; D is uncertain. The CDR3 is 13 amino acids. Germline V CDR1 and CDR2: SEHNR, FQNEAQ (reference sequence). Trimming took off 5 bases at V and 1 base at J, with 8 bases between the two ends. CDR3 amino acids: CASSARINYGYTF. The CDR3 region has the DNA TGTGCCAGCAGCGCCAGGATTAACTATGGCTACACCTTC.

V is TRBV5-4 and J is TRBJ2-7, with D possibly matching TRBD2 (6 bases). Germline-derived CDR1 and CDR2 are SGHNT and YYREEE (reference sequence). The V end was cut by 0 bases, the J end by 4 bases, with 17 bases between. The length of the CDR3 is 16 residues. For the CDR3, the DNA is TGTGCCAGCAGCTTGGGGGGAGGACACCGCTCTTACGAGCAGTACTTC. Its translation is CASSLGGGHRSYEQYF. Complete variable domain (other parts from reference TRBV5-4 and TRBJ2-7): ETGVTQSPTHLIKTRGQQVTLRCSSQSGHNTVSWYQQALGQGPQFIFQYYREEENGRGNFPPRFSGLQFPNYSSELNVNALELDDSALYLCASSLGGGHRSYEQYFGPGTRLTVT.